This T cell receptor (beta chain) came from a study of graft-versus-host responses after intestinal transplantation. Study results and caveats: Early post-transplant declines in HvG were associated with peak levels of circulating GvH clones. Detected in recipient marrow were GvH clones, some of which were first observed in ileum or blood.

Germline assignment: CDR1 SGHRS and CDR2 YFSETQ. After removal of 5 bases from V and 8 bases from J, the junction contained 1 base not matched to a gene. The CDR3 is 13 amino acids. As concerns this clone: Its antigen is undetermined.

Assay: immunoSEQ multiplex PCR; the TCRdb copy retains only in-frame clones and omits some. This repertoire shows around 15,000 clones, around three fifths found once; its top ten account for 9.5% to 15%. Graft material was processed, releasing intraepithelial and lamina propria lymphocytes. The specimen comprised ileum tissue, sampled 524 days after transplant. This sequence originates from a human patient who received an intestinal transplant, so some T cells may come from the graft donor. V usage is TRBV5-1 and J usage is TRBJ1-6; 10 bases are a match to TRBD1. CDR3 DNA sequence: TGCGCCAGCAGAGGGACAGGGGATTCACCCCTCCACTTT. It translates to CASRGTGDSPLHF. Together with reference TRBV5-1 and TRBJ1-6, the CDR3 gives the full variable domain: KAGVTQTPRYLIKTRGQQVTLSCSPISGHRSVSWYQQTPGQGLQFLFEYFSETQRNKGNFPGRFSGRQFSNSRSEMNVSTLELGDSALYLCASRGTGDSPLHFGNGTRLTVT.